A selection of T cell receptor beta chains follows, all from one sample in a study of shared clonotypes between healthy human individuals. Only in-frame clones appear in the TCRdb table, and some are missing; sequencing was by immunoSEQ multiplex PCR. The table includes about 2.1 million clones, approximately 92% detected once. The sequencing sample was made of naive CD8+ T cells from PBMCs. These receptors were taken from a man between 18 and 35 years old in good health. Some clones in this sample may be carry-over from other donors' samples. Each CDR3 is given with its conserved first and last residue. D genes are given only for firm matches. A clone size is listed for some rows: how often the clone was seen (once, few, many), or a class if it is expanded.

-,TRBJ2-5,-,13,TRBV7-9,CASSQQGLETQYF,TGTGCCAGCAGCCAACAGGGATTAGAGACCCAGTACTTC
TRBD1,TRBJ1-2,-,13,TRBV7-9,CASSPQGDYGYTF,TGTGCCAGCAGCCCACAGGGGGATTATGGCTACACCTTC
TRBD1,TRBJ2-1,-,13,TRBV6-6,CASVDRGNNEQFF,TGTGCCAGCGTCGACAGGGGCAACAATGAGCAGTTCTTC
-,TRBJ2-7,once,14,TRBV27,CASSLFSGTYEQYF,TGTGCCAGCAGTTTATTTTCGGGGACCTACGAGCAGTACTTC
-,TRBJ2-3,-,15,TRBV7-3,CASSLGTLRTDTQYF,TGTGCCAGCAGCCTCGGGACATTACGCACAGATACGCAGTATTTT
-,TRBJ2-1,-,14,TRBV7-9,CASSRPSRALEQFF,TGTGCCAGCAGCCGCCCAAGTCGGGCCCTGGAGCAGTTCTTC
-,TRBJ1-1,-,13,TRBV7-6,CASSLRGGTEAFF,TGTGCCAGCAGCTTACGAGGGGGGACTGAAGCTTTCTTT
-,TRBJ2-7,-,13,TRBV19,CASSIKGLYEQYF,TGTGCCAGTAGTATAAAAGGTCTCTACGAGCAGTACTTC
-,TRBJ2-5,once,15,TRBV7-3,CASSWTGGKKETQYF,TGTGCCAGCAGCTGGACAGGCGGGAAAAAAGAGACCCAGTACTTC
TRBD1,TRBJ1-2,once,16,TRBV27,CASSWVTGGSYYGYTF,TGTGCCAGCAGTTGGGTGACAGGGGGCTCCTACTATGGCTACACCTTC
-,TRBJ2-7,-,14,TRBV6-5,CASTSIGISYEQYF,TGTGCCAGCACCTCCATAGGGATCTCCTACGAGCAGTACTTC
-,TRBJ2-2,-,17,TRBV19,CASSIGSRGDNTGELFF,TGTGCCAGTAGTATAGGGAGTAGGGGAGACAACACCGGGGAGCTGTTTTTT
-,TRBJ1-1,-,11,TRBV29-1,CSVGDGIEAFF,TGCAGCGTTGGAGATGGTATTGAAGCTTTCTTT
-,TRBJ1-3,-,16,TRBV9,CASSVEGLSSGNTIYF,TGTGCCAGCAGCGTAGAGGGGCTGAGCTCTGGAAACACCATATATTTT
TRBD2,TRBJ2-7,-,15,TRBV7-9,CASSSWTSGSVEQYF,TGTGCCAGCAGCTCTTGGACTAGCGGGAGCGTCGAGCAGTACTTC
-,TRBJ2-7,-,14,TRBV28,CASSFGQGTYEQYF,TGTGCCAGCAGTTTTGGTCAGGGCACCTACGAGCAGTACTTC
-,TRBJ1-3,-,13,TRBV11-2,CASSLGGGNTIYF,TGTGCCAGCAGCTTAGGGGGCGGAAACACCATATATTTT
-,TRBJ2-7,-,14,TRBV28,CASSPAGNSYEQYF,TGTGCCAGCAGTCCCGCGGGAAACTCCTACGAGCAGTACTTC
-,TRBJ2-5,-,14,TRBV2,CASRLTVGQETQYF,TGTGCCAGCAGACTGACAGTAGGGCAAGAGACCCAGTACTTC
-,TRBJ2-1,-,16,TRBV28,CASSFYQGASYNEQFF,TGTGCCAGCAGCTTCTACCAAGGGGCATCCTACAATGAGCAGTTCTTC
-,TRBJ2-5,-,17,TRBV7-3,CASSIPPGTLDQETQYF,TGTGCCAGCAGCATTCCCCCCGGGACATTAGACCAAGAGACCCAGTACTTC
TRBD2,TRBJ2-1,-,15,TRBV27,CASSSIAGSYNEQFF,TGTGCCAGCAGTTCAATAGCGGGATCCTACAATGAGCAGTTCTTC
-,TRBJ2-7,-,15,TRBV28,CASSFGAGSSYEQYF,TGTGCCAGCAGTTTCGGGGCTGGATCATCCTACGAGCAGTACTTC
-,TRBJ1-2,-,14,TRBV9,CASSVGRGGVGYTF,TGTGCCAGCAGCGTAGGCAGGGGAGGCGTTGGCTACACCTTC
-,TRBJ2-2,-,15,TRBV6-5,CASSHRQRNTGELFF,TGTGCCAGCAGTCACCGACAGAGGAACACCGGGGAGCTGTTTTTT
-,TRBJ2-1,-,14,TRBV27,CASSFAAFGYEQFF,TGTGCCAGCAGTTTCGCGGCTTTTGGGTATGAGCAGTTCTTC
-,TRBJ1-2,-,15,TRBV28,CASSLTKTDNYGYTF,TGTGCCAGCAGTTTAACAAAGACAGATAACTATGGCTACACCTTC